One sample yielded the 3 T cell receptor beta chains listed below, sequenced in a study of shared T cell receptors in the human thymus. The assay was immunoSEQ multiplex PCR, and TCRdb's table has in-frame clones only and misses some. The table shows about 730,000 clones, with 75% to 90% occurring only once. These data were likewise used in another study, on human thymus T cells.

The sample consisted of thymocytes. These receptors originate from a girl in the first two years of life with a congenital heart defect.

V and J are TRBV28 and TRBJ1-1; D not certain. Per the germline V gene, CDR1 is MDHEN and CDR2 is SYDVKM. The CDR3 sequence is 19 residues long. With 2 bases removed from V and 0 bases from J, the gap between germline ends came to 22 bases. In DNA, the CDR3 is TGTGCCAGCAGTTTAGTTCCGCCTCCAACCCCCAACATGAACACTGAAGCTTTCTTT. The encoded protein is CASSLVPPPTPNMNTEAFF.

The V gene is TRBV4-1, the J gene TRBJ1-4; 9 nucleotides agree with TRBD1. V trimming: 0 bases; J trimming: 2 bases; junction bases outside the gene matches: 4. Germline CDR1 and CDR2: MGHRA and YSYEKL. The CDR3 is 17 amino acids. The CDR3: CASSQDTDRGTNEKLFF. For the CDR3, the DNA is TGCGCCAGCAGCCAAGATACGGACAGGGGTACTAATGAAAAACTGTTTTTT.

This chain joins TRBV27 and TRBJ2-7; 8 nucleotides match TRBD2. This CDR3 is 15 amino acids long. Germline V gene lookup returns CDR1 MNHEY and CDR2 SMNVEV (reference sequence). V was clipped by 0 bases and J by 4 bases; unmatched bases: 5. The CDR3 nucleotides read TGTGCCAGCAGTTTATCCGGGGGGGGCCGGTACGAGCAGTACTTC. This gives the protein CASSLSGGGRYEQYF.